Each of the 14 T cell receptor beta chains below was sequenced from the same sample in a study of cytomegalovirus exposure and HLA in healthy donors. Some clones are missing from TCRdb's copy, which holds only in-frame ones; the method was immunoSEQ multiplex PCR. In the table there are 110,000 to 150,000 clones, about 87% of which are singletons. The sequenced material came from PBMCs. The receptors here all came from a young woman in good health and CMV-seropositive.

The chain combines TRBV28 with TRBJ1-1, with 9 bases identical to TRBD1. V gave up 6 bases and J gave up 3 bases; unmatched junction bases: 8. This CDR3 is 15 amino acids long. Germline V lookup: CDR1 MDHEN, CDR2 SYDVKM. CDR3 bases: TGTGCCAGCAGCTCCGGACAGGGGAGGTACACTGAAGCTTTCTTT. Amino acids: CASSSGQGRYTEAFF.

This rearrangement joins TRBV5-1 to TRBJ2-2; TRBD1 matches at 7 bases. V lost 7 bases and J lost 7; bases outside the gene matches: 7. The CDR3 runs 13 residues. The germline V gene encodes CDR1 SGHRS and CDR2 YFSETQ. CDR3 loop: CASRKRDSGELFF. For the CDR3, the DNA is TGCGCCAGCCGCAAAAGGGACAGCGGGGAGCTGTTTTTT.

V and J are TRBV5-1 and TRBJ2-3; 9 nucleotides agree with TRBD2. J was trimmed by 3 bases and V by 3 bases; bases with no gene match: 8. CDR1 SGHRS and CDR2 YFSETQ come from the germline V gene. The CDR3 consists of 16 residues. DNA of the CDR3: TGCGCCAGCAGCTCCTTAGCGGGAGTACCAACAGATACGCAGTATTTT. Its protein is CASSSLAGVPTDTQYF.

This clone was seen a single time. This chain connects TRBV6-5 to TRBJ2-6; weak D call: TRBD1 (5 bases). The V gene lost 6 bases and the J gene lost 0 bases, with 9 bases spanning the gap. The germline V gene encodes CDR1 MNHEY and CDR2 SVGAGI. CDR3 size: 15 residues. CDR3 sequence: CASSYDSSGANVLTF. Written as DNA, the CDR3 is TGTGCCAGCAGCTACGACAGCTCTGGGGCCAACGTCCTGACTTTC.

The chain recombines TRBV28 with TRBJ1-2; TRBD1 aligns across 8 bases. The CDR3 length is 15 residues. Germline CDR1 reads MDHEN; CDR2 reads SYDVKM. The trim removed 5 bases at V and 7 bases at J, leaving 12 bases unmatched. CDR3: CASSGNRGSRSGYTF. The DNA for the CDR3 is TGTGCCAGCAGTGGTAACAGGGGGTCGAGGTCTGGCTACACCTTC.

The gene calls are TRBV4-1 and TRBJ1-1; 9 bases are a match to TRBD1. This CDR3 spans 15 amino acids. Germline V lookup: CDR1 MGHRA, CDR2 YSYEKL. J gave up 2 bases and V 1 base, and 2 bases lay outside the gene matches. The CDR3 loop is CASSQVGQGNTEAFF. In DNA, the CDR3 is TGCGCCAGCAGCCAAGTGGGACAGGGAAACACTGAAGCTTTCTTT.

The chain is built from TRBV10-3 and TRBJ2-3, with D maybe TRBD2 (6 bases). The V end lost 10 bases, the J end lost 2 bases, and 10 bases lay between the germline ends. CDR1 and CDR2 (germline): ENHRY, SYGVKD. The CDR3 extends over 12 amino acids. Here the CDR3 DNA reads TGTGCCACGGGACTTGACACAGATACGCAGTATTTT. Its protein product is CATGLDTDTQYF.

The rearrangement joins TRBV5-6 to TRBJ2-7; 8 bases are a match to TRBD2. With V trimmed by 4 bases and J by 3 bases, 6 bases remained unmatched. The CDR3 runs 14 residues. Germline V gene lookup returns CDR1 SGHDT and CDR2 YYEEEE. The CDR3 sequence: CASSEAGGGYEQYF. The CDR3 region has the DNA TGTGCCAGCAGCGAGGCGGGGGGTGGCTACGAGCAGTACTTC. The full variable domain, rest sourced from reference TRBV5-6 and TRBJ2-7, is DAGVTQSPTHLIKTRGQQVTLRCSPKSGHDTVSWYQQALGQGPQFIFQYYEEEERQRGNFPDRFSGHQFPNYSSELNVNALLLGDSALYLCASSEAGGGYEQYFGPGTRLTVT.

The V call is TRBV19, the J call TRBJ2-1; TRBD2 aligns across 7 bases. The CDR3 sequence is 15 residues long. CDR1 LNHDA and CDR2 SQIVND come from the germline V gene (reference sequence). Trimming cost V 6 bases and J 5 bases; bases outside gene matches: 10. CDR3 protein: CASRERDYLNNEQFF. The CDR3 DNA sequence: TGTGCCAGTAGGGAAAGGGACTACCTAAACAATGAGCAGTTCTTC.

The chain uses TRBV2 and TRBJ1-1; D ambiguous. V lost 3 bases and J 7 bases, leaving 6 bases between the germline ends. The CDR3 is 11 amino acids. Germline assignment: CDR1 SNHLY and CDR2 FYNNEI. CDR3: CASSEYLEAFF. The CDR3 DNA sequence: TGTGCCAGCAGTGAGTATCTTGAAGCTTTCTTT.

The chain recombines TRBV19 with TRBJ1-5; 8 bases fit TRBD1. This CDR3 is built from 19 residues. Per the germline V gene, CDR1 is LNHDA and CDR2 is SQIVND (reference sequence). Trimming cost V 3 bases and J 1 base; bases outside gene matches: 14. CDR3 amino acids: CASSIPLILGQGSNQPQHF. The CDR3 DNA is TGTGCCAGTAGTATTCCACTAATCCTCGGACAGGGCAGCAATCAGCCCCAGCATTTT.

The V and J genes are TRBV29-1 and TRBJ2-7; 10 bases align to TRBD2. Germline V CDR1 and CDR2: SQVTM, ANQGSEA. V shed 1 base, J shed 5 bases, and the junction held 8 bases outside the gene matches. The CDR3 sequence is 15 residues long. The CDR3 here is CSVEVGSSGRNEQYF. Written as DNA, the CDR3 is TGCAGCGTTGAAGTCGGTTCTAGCGGGAGAAACGAGCAGTACTTC.

The chain is built from TRBV28 and TRBJ2-1; D is uncertain. The CDR3 totals 12 residues. The germline V gene encodes CDR1 MDHEN and CDR2 SYDVKM. The ends were cut back, 1 base at V and 9 bases at J, with 7 bases in the middle. In DNA, the CDR3 is TGTGCCAGCAGTTTATTGGTCAGTGAGCAGTTCTTC. Protein sequence: CASSLLVSEQFF.

The chain combines TRBV28 with TRBJ1-2; no reliable D call. The V end lost 7 bases, the J end lost 8 bases, and 20 bases lay between the germline ends. The CDR3 is 14 residues long. Germline CDR1 reads MDHEN; CDR2 reads SYDVKM. DNA for the CDR3: TGTGCCAGCACCCGACCCCACCTTCAGCGGGGCTACACCTTC. It specifies CASTRPHLQRGYTF.